The clone carrying this T cell receptor (beta chain) has ten or more counts. The target antigen is unknown. Conversion of TCR transcripts into cDNA relied on 5'RACE template switching, which added a universal primer site and UMIs. TCRdb independently ran MiXCR on the 5' RACE reads; one entry per CDR3 protein. The sample contains over 110,000 distinct CDR3 sequences, around 7.7% of which appear only once. This entry is derived from a study of T cells after yellow fever vaccination. Overall study context: Libraries from low-cell-number fractions were prepared with the SMART-Seq v4 Ultra Low Input RNA kit.

Study-level points and caveats: The presence of abundant clonotypes contaminating from the bulk population was possible in FACS-sorted repertoires. When the response was secondary, it was weaker but reached its peak faster, day 5 versus 15.

The specimen was CD4+ T cells sorted from PBMCs, collected 5 days after the yellow fever booster vaccination. The receptor's source is a young man who received the YFV17D yellow fever vaccine.

CDR3 DNA: TGCAGTGCTAGAGGCCTTGCGGAGGGCTACGAGCAGTACTTC. This sequence encodes CSARGLAEGYEQYF. The chain links TRBV20-1 to TRBJ2-7, with D possibly being TRBD2 (6 bases). The CDR3 has 14 residues. CDR1 is DFQATT, CDR2 SNEGSKA, per germline (reference sequence). The ends were cut back, 1 base at V and 3 bases at J, with 13 bases in the middle.